A single sample gave rise to the 10 T cell receptor beta chains below, sequenced in a study of human T cells and chemical hapten exposure. Time point reported: patch test 2, 6 weeks after DPC sensitization. Stated treatment: therapeutic diphenylcyclopropenone sensitization with weekly scalp DPC. TCRdb reprocessed the RACE reads with MiXCR, giving one entry per CDR3 protein. The sample has fewer than 95,000 distinct CDR3 sequences; more than 9.5% are singletons. The starting material was whole blood, obtained in connection with sensitization to the hapten diphenylcyclopropenone (DPC). Receptors originate from a man in his forties or fifties with alopecia areata. Some clones in this sample may be carry-over from other donors' samples.

The chain is built from TRBV12-3 or TRBV12-4 and TRBJ2-2, with 12 bases matching TRBD2. The J segment lost 5 bases and the V segment lost 4 bases, leaving 11 bases of the junction unmatched. CDR3 size: 18 residues. For the CDR3, the DNA is TGTGCCAGCAGTTCCATCGTGACTAGCGGGAGTAGGACCGGGGAGCTGTTTTTT. It is translated as CASSSIVTSGSRTGELFF.

The chain has TRBV29-1 and TRBJ2-1; D may be TRBD1 (5 bases). CDR3 size: 15 residues. Per germline, CDR1 SQVTM and CDR2 ANQGSEA. The V and J ends lost 0 bases and 5 bases respectively, with 14 bases between them. In DNA, the CDR3 is TGCAGCGTTGAAGAAGGGGCAGGGTGGGACAATGAGCAGTTCTTC. This encodes CSVEEGAGWDNEQFF.

The sample holds a few counts of this clonotype. The chain links TRBV29-1 to TRBJ1-4; 11 nucleotides line up with TRBD1. The CDR3 is 13 amino acids. The ends lost 5 bases at V and 7 bases at J; junction bases unmatched: 3. The germline V gene has CDR1 SQVTM and CDR2 ANQGSEA. The CDR3 protein is CSVHGTGGEKLFF. The CDR3 DNA sequence: TGCAGCGTTCACGGGACAGGGGGTGAAAAACTGTTTTTT.

The chain joins TRBV3-1 to TRBJ1-2, with TRBD1 as a possible D gene (6 bases). The germline CDR1 and CDR2 sequences are LGHDT and YNNKEL (reference sequence). The CDR3 is 14 amino acids. Trimming stripped 6 bases from V and 0 bases from J, with 11 bases between. CDR3 protein: CASSQDRANYGYTF. The CDR3 DNA follows: TGTGCCAGCAGTCAGGACAGAGCTAACTATGGCTACACCTTC.

This clonotype was picked up a small number of times. The chain employs TRBV29-1 and TRBJ1-1; no clear D. CDR3 length: 11 amino acids. Trimming removed 4 bases from V and 5 bases from J, with 8 bases in between. CDR1 and CDR2 (germline): SQVTM, ANQGSEA. The DNA of the CDR3 is TGCAGCGTTGGTTATAGGACTGAAGCTTTCTTT. Protein product: CSVGYRTEAFF.

The chain joins TRBV10-3 to TRBJ2-7, with 14 positions matching TRBD2. The CDR3 spans 16 residues. The germline V gene has CDR1 ENHRY and CDR2 SYGVKD. With 2 bases clipped from V and 5 bases from J, the junction kept 5 bases outside the gene matches. The CDR3 DNA is TGTGCCATCAGTGAGCCGGGACTAGCGGGAGCCCACGAGCAGTACTTC. Its translation is CAISEPGLAGAHEQYF.

Only a few counts were recorded for this clonotype. This rearrangement joins TRBV3-1 to TRBJ2-5; D is uncertain. The germline V gene has CDR1 LGHDT and CDR2 YNNKEL (reference sequence). V dropped 3 bases and J dropped 5 bases, with 13 bases sitting between them. CDR3 length: 14 residues. The CDR3 protein is CASSQPAQEETQYF. The CDR3 bases are TGTGCCAGCAGCCAGCCAGCGCAAGAGGAGACCCAGTACTTC.

This clonotype was seen more than once but under ten times. The V gene is TRBV7-6, the J gene TRBJ2-1; 11 positions agree with TRBD2. The germline gives CDR1 SGHVS, CDR2 FNYEAQ. V was clipped by 0 bases and J by 0 bases; unmatched bases: 16. The CDR3 loop spans 22 amino acids. CDR3 DNA sequence: TGTGCCAGCAGCTTAGCGTGGCCCCAGGGGAAAACTAGCGGGAGCTCCTACAATGAGCAGTTCTTC. Its translation: CASSLAWPQGKTSGSSYNEQFF.

This clonotype was counted ten times or more. The rearrangement uses TRBV6-2 or TRBV6-3 and TRBJ2-1, with TRBD2 matching 7 bases. The CDR3 length is 14 residues. Germline V gives CDR1 MNHEY, CDR2 SVGEGT. V was clipped by 6 bases and J by 2 bases; unmatched bases: 4. The DNA of the CDR3 is TGTGCCAGCAGACCGGGAGGTACCTACAATGAGCAGTTCTTC. It is translated as CASRPGGTYNEQFF.

This clonotype was seen more than once but under ten times. V is TRBV7-2 and J is TRBJ2-4, with a tentative D call TRBD1 (6 bases). Trimming left V 1 base short and J 0 bases short, with 16 bases between. CDR1 and CDR2 from the germline V gene are SGHTA and FQGNSA. CDR3 length equals 18 residues. The CDR3 DNA sequence: TGTGCCAGCAGCTTAGAATGGGGGCAGGGGTTAGCCAAAAACATTCAGTACTTC. Protein: CASSLEWGQGLAKNIQYF.